Below, one T cell receptor beta chain is given with its context. Its antigen is still unknown. The PCR had 60 Vbeta and 13 Jbeta primers. The assay was immunoSEQ multiplex PCR, and TCRdb's table has in-frame clones only and misses some. The repertoire holds roughly 150,000 clones, about three quarters seen once, with roughly 0.68% in the top ten. These data are taken from a study of cytomegalovirus exposure and HLA in healthy donors. Study background: Earlier results showed 117 million unique TCR beta sequences derived from approximately 180 million T cells. General study results and limits: Analysis performed later showed TCR beta chains linked to HLA being more clonally expanded than equally common others. Researchers reported in a later analysis that common viral pathogens appeared linked to several top clusters. Earlier analysis yielded a pattern in which most TCR beta V segments were productive about 90% or about 30% of the time.

The germline V and J ends were trimmed by 3 bases and 9 bases, with 15 bases remaining between them. CDR1 is SEHNR, CDR2 FQNEAQ, per germline (reference sequence). This CDR3 spans 14 amino acids. The chain employs TRBV7-9 and TRBJ2-1, with D possibly being TRBD2 (7 bases). This TCR came from a male donor in good health and CMV-seronegative. Sequenced material: PBMCs. As DNA, the CDR3 is TGTGCCAGCAGCTTGGGGGGGCAGGGGCGTGAGCAGTTCTTC. This encodes CASSLGGQGREQFF.